This record covers a single T cell receptor (beta chain). The CDR3 totals 17 residues. V lost 4 bases and J lost 4; bases outside the gene matches: 13. CDR1 and CDR2 (germline): SGHNT, YYREEE (reference sequence). This sample was included in a study of blood T cell repertoires in COVID-19. About the study: The origin of the acute and convalescent COVID-19 samples was the United States, Italy and Spain.

Some clones are missing from TCRdb's copy, which holds only in-frame ones; the method was immunoSEQ multiplex PCR. This table holds about 170,000 clones, around 85% found once. The clonotype originates from a man in his sixties who had recovered from COVID-19. V and J are TRBV5-4 and TRBJ1-2; 10 nucleotides line up with TRBD1. Specimen: peripheral blood. CDR3: CASSLPLGTGVLYGYTF. For the CDR3, the DNA is TGTGCCAGCAGCCTGCCCTTGGGGACAGGGGTTCTCTATGGCTACACCTTC.